This TCR beta chain derives from a study of blood T cell repertoires in COVID-19. Across the study: Both acute and convalescent COVID-19 samples were obtained from the United States, Italy and Spain.

In the original analysis: Estimates of nucleated cell counts were drawn from the amplification of reference gene primers. Assay: immunoSEQ multiplex PCR; the TCRdb copy retains only in-frame clones and omits some. V, J and clone size are those of that table, while D and trimming were read from the DNA. The sample lists about 270,000 clones, approximately 91% occurring once. This CDR3 is 16 amino acids long. Germline loops: CDR1 SEHNR, CDR2 FQNEAQ (reference sequence). J was trimmed by 9 bases and V by 4 bases; bases with no gene match: 12. Sequencing was carried out using peripheral blood. The chain links TRBV7-9 to TRBJ1-6; 7 bases agree with TRBD1. This clonotype originated in a man between 45 and 60 years old with acute or convalescent COVID-19. CDR3 bases: TGTGCCAGCAGCTCGTCCAAAGAAGGGGGCTTTTCACCCCTCCACTTT. Translation: CASSSSKEGGFSPLHF.